This T cell receptor beta chain came from a study of Ad26.COV2.S vaccination and SARS-CoV-2 variants. In the study overall: Vaccine-arm donor from the placebo-controlled COV1001 Ad26.COV2.S trial. Dosing was one shot or two shots 56 days apart.

This CDR3 comprises 15 residues. The junction had 12 bases not matched to a gene; V was cut back by 7 bases and J by 5 bases. Per germline, CDR1 SGHRS and CDR2 YFSETQ. Treatment indicated: around 19 received Ad26.COV2.S at low or high dose, single or two shots; about 5 received placebo; per-sample allocation not given. The investigators took samples on day 63 after the first vaccine or placebo injection. The data were produced by immunoSEQ multiplex PCR, yet TCRdb's version contains in-frame clones alone and is incomplete. The profile shows about 680,000 clones, roughly 90% of them singletons. Here the sequenced sample was peripheral blood, taken in a trial of Ad26.COV2.S vaccine versus placebo. The clonotype originates from a person aged 18-65 years who received the Ad26.COV2.S COVID-19 vaccine or a placebo. The chain joins TRBV5-1 to TRBJ1-1; 9 bases map to TRBD1. CDR3 nucleotides: TGCGCCAGCGCCAATACCGGGACAGGGTTAACTGAAGCTTTCTTT. It translates to CASANTGTGLTEAFF.